The rows below give T cell receptor beta chains drawn from one sample of a study of blood T cells in healthy people across ages. TCRdb called the 5' RACE reads again in MiXCR, with one record for every CDR3 protein. The data contain fewer than 900,000 distinct CDR3 sequences, roughly 41% of them singletons. Sequenced material: blood. All receptors derive from a woman in her sixties or seventies in good health. Both conserved end residues are part of each CDR3.

len: 15; v_gene: TRBV4-1; j_gene: TRBJ2-7; CDR3aa: CASSQEATSSYEQYF
len: 17; v_gene: TRBV27; j_gene: TRBJ2-6; CDR3aa: CASSFNPGASGANVLTF
len: 18; v_gene: TRBV5-1; j_gene: TRBJ2-3; CDR3aa: CASSPLAGAAAGTDTQYF
len: 13; v_gene: TRBV6-2/TRBV6-3; j_gene: TRBJ2-1; CDR3aa: CASNLAGGYEQFF
len: 14; v_gene: TRBV21-1; j_gene: TRBJ2-5; CDR3aa: CASSKVGGVKTQYF
len: 15; v_gene: TRBV20-1; j_gene: .; CDR3aa: CSAREDRGQWETQYF
len: 11; v_gene: TRBV10-3; j_gene: TRBJ2-3; CDR3aa: CAISVRDTQYF
len: 15; v_gene: TRBV4-1; j_gene: TRBJ2-1; CDR3aa: CASSQGGLGFDEQFF
len: 16; v_gene: TRBV6-6; j_gene: TRBJ2-7; CDR3aa: CASSLGLAEEWYEQYF
len: 16; v_gene: TRBV27; j_gene: TRBJ1-6; CDR3aa: CASSFYFAGHNSPLHF
len: 17; v_gene: TRBV15; j_gene: TRBJ2-1; CDR3aa: CATSRPDGGDLYNEQFF
len: 14; v_gene: TRBV10-3; j_gene: TRBJ1-1; CDR3aa: CAISSDRENTEAFF
len: 16; v_gene: TRBV7-8; j_gene: TRBJ2-1; CDR3aa: CASSLVGTSAHNEQFF
len: 13; v_gene: TRBV20-1; j_gene: TRBJ1-4; CDR3aa: CSATGTAGFELFF
len: 15; v_gene: TRBV18; j_gene: TRBJ2-7; CDR3aa: CASSPSGQGGYEQYF
len: 14; v_gene: TRBV7-2; j_gene: TRBJ1-1; CDR3aa: CASSWDRTNTEAFF
len: 16; v_gene: TRBV10-2; j_gene: TRBJ1-6; CDR3aa: CASSETGALDNSPLHF
len: 11; v_gene: TRBV7-9; j_gene: TRBJ2-1; CDR3aa: CASSPPIEQFF
len: 13; v_gene: TRBV7-2; j_gene: TRBJ1-5; CDR3aa: CASSLEQQQPQHF
len: 16; v_gene: TRBV10-3; j_gene: TRBJ2-3; CDR3aa: CAIKVDSGGNTDTQYF
len: 14; v_gene: TRBV5-1; j_gene: TRBJ1-1; CDR3aa: CASSLPGGGTEAFF
len: 13; v_gene: TRBV29-1; j_gene: TRBJ2-1; CDR3aa: CSVEDRRDYEQFF
len: 15; v_gene: TRBV7-3; j_gene: TRBJ2-5; CDR3aa: CASSLTGTGAETQYF
len: 13; v_gene: TRBV10-3; j_gene: TRBJ2-1; CDR3aa: CAISEGTTNEQFF
len: 16; v_gene: TRBV7-2; j_gene: TRBJ1-5; CDR3aa: CASSLNPGQGVQPQHF
len: 15; v_gene: TRBV27; j_gene: TRBJ1-1; CDR3aa: CASSPQVARNTEAFF
len: 14; v_gene: TRBV6-1; j_gene: TRBJ2-7; CDR3aa: CASSEDRSLYEQYF
len: 13; v_gene: TRBV19; j_gene: TRBJ2-3; CDR3aa: CASSTFSTDTQYF
len: 15; v_gene: TRBV3-1; j_gene: TRBJ2-3; CDR3aa: CASRDTGGGTDTQYF
len: 15; v_gene: TRBV14; j_gene: TRBJ2-7; CDR3aa: CASSHPDVSSYEQYF
len: 13; v_gene: TRBV2; j_gene: TRBJ2-5; CDR3aa: CASKPRVLETQYF
len: 14; v_gene: TRBV6-2/TRBV6-3; j_gene: TRBJ2-5; CDR3aa: CASKSGGGQETQYF
len: 13; v_gene: TRBV7-9; j_gene: TRBJ2-7; CDR3aa: CASSLDGGTEQYF
len: 16; v_gene: TRBV10-2; j_gene: TRBJ2-3; CDR3aa: CASSGGLAGVADTQYF
len: 14; v_gene: TRBV11-3; j_gene: TRBJ2-3; CDR3aa: CASSTYQQLDTQYF
len: 14; v_gene: TRBV20-1; j_gene: TRBJ2-3; CDR3aa: CSAWGGGGTDTQYF
len: 12; v_gene: TRBV5-6; j_gene: TRBJ2-1; CDR3aa: CASSLFGDEQFF
len: 17; v_gene: TRBV9; j_gene: TRBJ2-5; CDR3aa: CASSTTSGRGHQETQYF
len: 13; v_gene: TRBV7-2; j_gene: TRBJ1-5; CDR3aa: CASSTQGREPQHF
len: 15; v_gene: TRBV3-1; j_gene: TRBJ2-7; CDR3aa: CASSLAGRRYNEQYF
len: 19; v_gene: TRBV5-1; j_gene: TRBJ2-1; CDR3aa: CASSNGLAGTGGAYNEQFF